This passage covers 30 T cell receptor beta chains from one sample sequenced in a study of T cell responses to AZD1222 COVID-19 vaccine. Profiled with immunoSEQ multiplex PCR; TCRdb holds only in-frame clones, not every one. The table includes more than 90,000 clones, roughly 86% detected once. Sample: peripheral blood, taken 28 days after the second AZD1222 dose. The receptors stem from an adult who received the AZD1222 COVID-19 vaccine.

This chain joins TRBV3-1 (or the pseudogene TRBV3-2) and TRBJ1-5; D gene ambiguous. Germline assignment: CDR1 LGHDT and CDR2 YNNKEL (reference sequence). Trimming removed 1 base from V and 10 bases from J, with 11 bases in between. The CDR3 covers 13 residues. The CDR3 bases are TGTGCCAGCAGCCAAGGCAGCCGGTACCCCCAGCATTTT. Encoded protein: CASSQGSRYPQHF.

This clone was seen only a few times. The chain uses TRBV3-1 (or the pseudogene TRBV3-2) and TRBJ2-3, with 7 bases aligning to TRBD2. CDR3 length: 14 residues. The germline CDR1 and CDR2 sequences are LGHDT and YNNKEL (reference sequence). Germline trimming cut 1 base from V and 5 bases from J; bases unmatched to any gene: 3. The CDR3 sequence is CASSQAASGDTQYF. CDR3 sequence (DNA): TGTGCCAGCAGCCAAGCGGCTAGCGGAGATACGCAGTATTTT.

This sequence joins TRBV18 and TRBJ2-3; 8 nucleotides agree with TRBD2. From germline, CDR1 is KGHSH and CDR2 LQKENI. The J segment lost 0 bases and the V segment lost 3 bases, leaving 5 bases of the junction unmatched. This CDR3 contains 16 residues. CDR3: CASSPVQRGSTDTQYF. As DNA, the CDR3 is TGTGCCAGCTCACCGGTACAGCGGGGGAGCACAGATACGCAGTATTTT.

This chain joins TRBV18 and TRBJ2-6; tentatively, D is TRBD2 (5 bases). The CDR3 runs to 17 residues. The germline V gene has CDR1 KGHSH and CDR2 LQKENI. V was trimmed by 1 base and J by 1 base, leaving 11 bases between them. The chain's CDR3 is CASSPLAGGSGANVLTF. The CDR3 DNA sequence: TGTGCCAGCTCACCACTGGCAGGCGGGTCTGGGGCCAACGTCCTGACTTTC.

The genes are TRBV7-3 and TRBJ2-3, with unresolved D. The CDR3 covers 14 residues. The V and J ends lost 2 bases and 3 bases respectively, with 9 bases between them. Germline CDR1 reads SGHTA; CDR2 reads FQGTGA. In nucleotides, the CDR3 is TGTGCCAGCAGCTTATTCCGATCGACAGATACGCAGTATTTT. Its protein product is CASSLFRSTDTQYF.

The chain carries TRBV2 and TRBJ1-4; D not resolved. From germline, CDR1 is SNHLY and CDR2 FYNNEI. The CDR3 has 12 residues. Trimming took 9 bases from V and 7 from J, leaving 12 bases between them. CDR3 sequence reads: CASTGRFEKLFF. The CDR3 DNA reads TGTGCCAGTACGGGGAGGTTTGAAAAACTGTTTTTT.

This clone was counted a single time. The chain has TRBV27 and TRBJ1-3; D unresolved. This CDR3 contains 17 residues. Trimming removed 3 bases from V and 0 bases from J, with 15 bases in between. CDR1 MNHEY and CDR2 SMNVEV come from the germline V gene (reference sequence). In nucleotides, the CDR3 is TGTGCCAGCAGTTTCCCTATGACACCACGCTCTGGAAACACCATATATTTT. Translated, it gives CASSFPMTPRSGNTIYF.

This clone was detected only a few times. The rearrangement joins TRBV27 to TRBJ1-5, with D maybe TRBD1 (5 bases). The CDR3 runs 14 residues. Germline values: CDR1 MNHEY, CDR2 SMNVEV (reference sequence). Deletions cut 0 bases from V and 4 bases from J, with 7 bases between. The CDR3 region is CASSLSRGNQPQHF. As DNA, the CDR3 is TGTGCCAGCAGTTTATCAAGGGGTAATCAGCCCCAGCATTTT.

The chain links TRBV28 to TRBJ1-1, with D unclear. From germline, CDR1 is MDHEN and CDR2 SYDVKM. The CDR3 is made up of 16 amino acids. V gave up 2 bases and J gave up 0 bases, with 13 bases separating them. CDR3 protein: CASSLGFESMNTEAFF. Here the CDR3 DNA reads TGTGCCAGCAGTTTAGGGTTCGAATCTATGAACACTGAAGCTTTCTTT. The entire variable domain, with the rest obtained from reference TRBV28 and TRBJ1-1, is as follows: DVKVTQSSRYLVKRTGEKVFLECVQDMDHENMFWYRQDPGLGLRLIYFSYDVKMKEKGDIPEGYSVSREKKERFSLILESASTNQTSMYLCASSLGFESMNTEAFFGQGTRLTVV.

The chain uses TRBV6-5 and TRBJ1-6, with D unresolved. This CDR3 region has 14 residues. The ends were cut back, 6 bases at V and 7 bases at J, with 13 bases in the middle. In germline, CDR1 is MNHEY, CDR2 SVGAGI. The CDR3 loop is CASSPPGENSPLHF. DNA of the CDR3: TGTGCCAGCAGCCCGCCGGGAGAGAATTCACCCCTCCACTTT.

The chain joins TRBV7-2 to TRBJ1-5; D is unclear. This CDR3 has 15 amino acids. Germline V gene data show CDR1 as SGHTA and CDR2 as FQGNSA. The germline V and J ends were trimmed by 1 base and 0 bases, with 7 bases remaining between them. DNA of the CDR3: TGTGCCAGCAGCTTAGAGATCTATAGCAATCAGCCCCAGCATTTT. Protein: CASSLEIYSNQPQHF.

The V gene is TRBV7-9, the J gene TRBJ2-7; no definite D call. V was trimmed by 1 base and J by 5 bases, leaving 12 bases between them. CDR1 is SEHNR, CDR2 FQNEAQ, per germline (reference sequence). The CDR3 spans 14 residues. The DNA of the CDR3 is TGTGCCAGCAGCTTAGGCGTATTGGCGGACGAGCAGTACTTC. Translation: CASSLGVLADEQYF. Full variable domain (missing parts from reference TRBV7-9 and TRBJ2-7): DTGVSQNPRHKITKRGQNVTFRCDPISEHNRLYWYRQTLGQGPEFLTYFQNEAQLEKSRLLSDRFSAERPKGSFSTLEIQRTEQGDSAMYLCASSLGVLADEQYFGPGTRLTVT.

The chain carries TRBV29-1 and TRBJ2-1; D is possibly TRBD2 (5 bases). The germline V and J ends were trimmed by 6 bases and 7 bases, with 13 bases remaining between them. The CDR3 loop spans 12 amino acids. The germline V gene encodes CDR1 SQVTM and CDR2 ANQGSEA. The CDR3, as DNA: TGCAGCGTCTCGGGATTTACGAATGAGCAGTTCTTC. Residues: CSVSGFTNEQFF.

The gene calls are TRBV5-5 and TRBJ2-3, with TRBD2 matching over 10 bases. The V gene end was trimmed by 2 bases and the J gene end by 2 bases; junction bases not matched to a gene: 5. Germline lookup yields CDR1 SGHKS and CDR2 YYEKEE (reference sequence). This CDR3 has 16 residues. The CDR3 DNA follows: TGTGCCAGCAGCTTCCGGACTAGCGGCCTCACAGATACGCAGTATTTT. It encodes CASSFRTSGLTDTQYF.

The chain joins TRBV14 to TRBJ2-1; D is ambiguous. The V gene lost 1 base and the J gene lost 6 bases, with 4 bases spanning the gap. Looked up from germline, CDR1 is SGHDN and CDR2 is FVKESK. The CDR3 consists of 12 residues. CDR3 bases: TGTGCCAGCAGCCAAGGGCGCAATGAGCAGTTCTTC. Translated, it gives CASSQGRNEQFF.

The chain couples TRBV28 to TRBJ2-3, with 7 bases that match TRBD1. Germline V gene sequence: CDR1 MDHEN, CDR2 SYDVKM. V shed 4 bases and J 0 bases; nucleotides not matched to a gene: 13. The CDR3 is made up of 18 amino acids. In nucleotides, the CDR3 is TGTGCCAGCAGTTCCCCTGACAGGGAATTAGCTAGCACAGATACGCAGTATTTT. Its translation: CASSSPDRELASTDTQYF.

The V and J genes are TRBV16 and TRBJ2-7; no firm D call. V lost 7 bases to trimming and J lost 1 base, with 8 bases between them. Germline loops: CDR1 KGHSY, CDR2 FQNENV. This CDR3 spans 12 amino acids. The CDR3 sequence is CASTSQSYEQYF. The CDR3 nucleotides read TGTGCCAGCACCTCCCAGTCCTACGAGCAGTACTTC.

V and J are TRBV6-1 and TRBJ1-1; D ambiguous. V lost 3 bases, J lost 8 bases, and 13 bases lay in between. This CDR3 has 13 amino acids. In germline, CDR1 is MNHNS, CDR2 SASEGT. In DNA, the CDR3 is TGTGCCAGCAGTGACGGATGGGCAGACGAAGCTTTCTTT. It specifies CASSDGWADEAFF.

V and J are TRBV5-6 and TRBJ2-5; 8 bases map to TRBD2. The ends lost 4 bases at V and 2 bases at J; junction bases unmatched: 10. Per germline, CDR1 SGHDT and CDR2 YYEEEE. The CDR3 contains 16 residues. The chain's CDR3 is CASSLGLTSAQETQYF. CDR3 in DNA: TGTGCCAGCAGCCTAGGACTGACTAGCGCACAAGAGACCCAGTACTTC.

The chain joins TRBV27 to TRBJ2-1; either TRBD1 or TRBD2 may fit D (5 bases each). The V gene's germline CDR1 is MNHEY and CDR2 SMNVEV (reference sequence). Trimming took off 3 bases at V and 2 bases at J, with 8 bases between the two ends. The CDR3 has 14 residues. The CDR3 DNA reads as TGTGCCAGCAGTTTGAGGGACGCCTACAATGAGCAGTTCTTC. This gives the protein CASSLRDAYNEQFF.

This clone turned up a few times. This chain joins TRBV6-5 and TRBJ1-1, with D uncertain. The CDR3 covers 13 residues. With 2 bases removed from V and 4 bases from J, the gap between germline ends came to 8 bases. Germline CDR1 reads MNHEY; CDR2 reads SVGAGI. The CDR3 loop reads CASSYGPGTEAFF. In DNA, the CDR3 is TGTGCCAGCAGTTACGGTCCGGGCACTGAAGCTTTCTTT.

J is TRBJ2-2 and V is TRBV6-1; D remains unclear. Germline assignment: CDR1 MNHNS and CDR2 SASEGT. Trimming left V 3 bases short and J 0 bases short, with 8 bases between. The CDR3 is 15 residues long. The CDR3 DNA follows: TGTGCCAGCAGTGATCGGTTTCCGAACACCGGGGAGCTGTTTTTT. It specifies CASSDRFPNTGELFF.

The V and J genes are TRBV19 and TRBJ1-2; no firm D call. Germline values: CDR1 LNHDA, CDR2 SQIVND (reference sequence). This CDR3 is 14 amino acids long. V was pared by 2 bases and J by 3 bases, with 10 bases between. This chain's CDR3 is CASSIQAQYYGYTF. CDR3 DNA sequence: TGTGCCAGTAGTATACAGGCACAATACTATGGCTACACCTTC.

The rearrangement joins TRBV28 to TRBJ2-7; 7 bases fit TRBD2. CDR1 and CDR2 (germline): MDHEN, SYDVKM. Trimming removed 3 bases from V and 2 bases from J; junction bases left unmatched: 4. The CDR3 is 14 residues long. This CDR3 is CASSLSGGAYEQYF. For the CDR3, the DNA is TGTGCCAGCAGTTTGTCGGGAGGAGCCTACGAGCAGTACTTC.

The gene calls are TRBV28 and TRBJ1-2, with TRBD1 matching 9 bases. The germline gives CDR1 MDHEN, CDR2 SYDVKM. Unmatched junction bases numbered 10, after V lost 6 bases and J lost 5 bases. The CDR3 covers 15 residues. The CDR3 spells CASSFGGTGPYGYTF. CDR3 DNA: TGTGCCAGCAGCTTTGGGGGGACAGGGCCTTATGGCTACACCTTC.

This clone has a single count. V is TRBV7-2 and J is TRBJ1-4; unclear D gene. The CDR3 totals 14 residues. The V gene lost 8 bases and the J gene lost 6 bases, with 16 bases spanning the gap. Germline V lookup: CDR1 SGHTA, CDR2 FQGNSA. In DNA, the CDR3 is TGTGCCAGCCGAGCGGACGGAGCCTATGAAAAACTGTTTTTT. Translated, it gives CASRADGAYEKLFF.

In regard to this clone: The conserved closing phenylalanine or tryptophan is absent in this CDR3, likely reflecting a read error. No DNA is shown, since the ends of the CDR3 on it are uncertain; the CDR3 is the one TCRdb lists. The genes are TRBV9 and TRBJ1-2; the DNA was not used to check the table's D call, TRBD1. The CDR3 numbers 14 amino acids, ends counted. Germline V gene sequence: CDR1 SGDLS, CDR2 YYNGEE. CDR3 sequence: CASSVAPGQGPPRL.

The chain links TRBV2 to TRBJ2-2, with D perhaps matching TRBD1 (5 bases). This CDR3 contains 14 residues. Germline V lookup: CDR1 SNHLY, CDR2 FYNNEI. Trimming pared 6 bases from V and 2 bases from J, leaving 10 bases between. The CDR3 DNA is TGTGCCAGCAGGGTAGACAGAAACACCGGGGAGCTGTTTTTT. It is translated as CASRVDRNTGELFF.

The chain joins TRBV11-2 to TRBJ2-3; TRBD2 aligns across 12 bases. The CDR3 extends over 18 amino acids. J gave up 4 bases and V 5 bases, and 13 bases lay outside the gene matches. Germline CDR1 and CDR2: SGHAT and FQNNGV. This chain's CDR3 is CASSPPTSGGPGSDTQYF. The CDR3 DNA reads TGTGCCAGCAGCCCCCCGACTAGCGGGGGACCCGGGTCAGATACGCAGTATTTT.

This clone appeared a single time. The chain carries TRBV7-3 and TRBJ2-1; D possibly matches TRBD1 or TRBD2 (6 bases each). There are 14 residues in the CDR3. Germline V gene lookup returns CDR1 SGHTA and CDR2 FQGTGA. The V gene lost 7 bases and the J gene lost 5 bases, with 15 bases spanning the gap. CDR3 protein: CASTKQGGDNEQFF. The CDR3 DNA follows: TGTGCCAGCACCAAACAGGGAGGTGACAATGAGCAGTTCTTC.